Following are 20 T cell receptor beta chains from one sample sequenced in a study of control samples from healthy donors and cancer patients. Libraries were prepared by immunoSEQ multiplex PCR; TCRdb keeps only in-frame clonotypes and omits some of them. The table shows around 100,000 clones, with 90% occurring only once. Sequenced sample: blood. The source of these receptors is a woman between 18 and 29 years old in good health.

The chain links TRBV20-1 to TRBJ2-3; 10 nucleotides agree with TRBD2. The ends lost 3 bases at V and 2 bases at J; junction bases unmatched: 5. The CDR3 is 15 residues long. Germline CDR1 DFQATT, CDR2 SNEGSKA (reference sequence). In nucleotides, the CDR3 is TGCAGTGCTAGTTTAGCGGGGGGCTCCACAGATACGCAGTATTTT. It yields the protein CSASLAGGSTDTQYF.

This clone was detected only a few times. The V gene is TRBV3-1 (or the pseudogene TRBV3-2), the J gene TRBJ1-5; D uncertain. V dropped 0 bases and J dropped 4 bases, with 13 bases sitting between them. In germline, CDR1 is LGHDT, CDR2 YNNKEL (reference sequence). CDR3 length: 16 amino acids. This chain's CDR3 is CASSQDPGGRNQPQHF. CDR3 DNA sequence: TGTGCCAGCAGCCAAGATCCGGGCGGTCGAAATCAGCCCCAGCATTTT.

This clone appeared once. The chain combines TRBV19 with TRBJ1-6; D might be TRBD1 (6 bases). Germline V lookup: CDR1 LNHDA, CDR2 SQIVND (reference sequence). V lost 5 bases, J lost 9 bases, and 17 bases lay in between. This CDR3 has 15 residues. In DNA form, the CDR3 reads TGTGCCAGTAGTTTCACGGACGGGGGCGGTTCACCCCTCCACTTT. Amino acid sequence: CASSFTDGGGSPLHF.

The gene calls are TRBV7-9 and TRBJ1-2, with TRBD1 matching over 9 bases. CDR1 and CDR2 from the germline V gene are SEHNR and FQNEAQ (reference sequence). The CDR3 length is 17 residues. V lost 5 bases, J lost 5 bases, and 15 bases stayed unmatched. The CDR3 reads CASSPGTGTFGEYGYTF. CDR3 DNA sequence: TGTGCCAGCAGCCCCGGGACAGGGACGTTTGGAGAGTATGGCTACACCTTC.

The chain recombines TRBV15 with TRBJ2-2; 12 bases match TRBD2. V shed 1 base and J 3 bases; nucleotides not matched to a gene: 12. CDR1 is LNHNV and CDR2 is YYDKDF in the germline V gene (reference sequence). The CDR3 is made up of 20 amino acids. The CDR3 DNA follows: TGTGCCACCAGCAGAGGCCCCCTGACTAGCGGGGGTGCAGACACCGGGGAGCTGTTTTTT. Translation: CATSRGPLTSGGADTGELFF.

CDR3 residues: CASSLRGGGPSYEQYF. As DNA, the CDR3 is TGTGCCAGCAGCTTAAGAGGGGGGGGACCCTCCTACGAGCAGTACTTC. This chain links TRBV7-3 with TRBJ2-7; possible D gene TRBD2, 7 bases. The germline gives CDR1 SGHTA, CDR2 FQGTGA. Trimming shortened V by 1 base and J by 0 bases, and 13 bases separated the two germline ends. CDR3 length equals 16 residues. Full variable domain (remainder filled in from reference TRBV7-3 and TRBJ2-7): GAGVSQTPSNKVTEKGKYVELRCDPISGHTALYWYRQSLGQGPEFLIYFQGTGAADDSGLPNDRFFAVRPEGSVSTLKIQRTERGDSAVYLCASSLRGGGPSYEQYFGPGTRLTVT.

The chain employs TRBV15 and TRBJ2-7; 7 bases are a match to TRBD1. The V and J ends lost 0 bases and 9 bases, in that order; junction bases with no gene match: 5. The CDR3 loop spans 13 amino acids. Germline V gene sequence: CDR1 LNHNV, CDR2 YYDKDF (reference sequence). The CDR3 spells CATSRDRQGLQYF. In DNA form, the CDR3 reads TGTGCCACCAGCAGAGATCGACAGGGTTTGCAGTACTTC.

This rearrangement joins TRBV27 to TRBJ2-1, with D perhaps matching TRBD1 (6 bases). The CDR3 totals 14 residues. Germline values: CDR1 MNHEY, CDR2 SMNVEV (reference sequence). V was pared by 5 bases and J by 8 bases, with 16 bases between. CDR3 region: CASSEPGVRDEQFF. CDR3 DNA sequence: TGTGCCAGCAGTGAGCCAGGGGTTCGGGATGAGCAGTTCTTC.

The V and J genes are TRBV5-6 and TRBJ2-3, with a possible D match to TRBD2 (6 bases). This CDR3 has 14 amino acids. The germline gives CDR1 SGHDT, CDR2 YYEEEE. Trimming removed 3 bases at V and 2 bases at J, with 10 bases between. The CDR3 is CASSWWGDTDTQYF. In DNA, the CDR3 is TGTGCCAGCAGCTGGTGGGGGGACACAGATACGCAGTATTTT.

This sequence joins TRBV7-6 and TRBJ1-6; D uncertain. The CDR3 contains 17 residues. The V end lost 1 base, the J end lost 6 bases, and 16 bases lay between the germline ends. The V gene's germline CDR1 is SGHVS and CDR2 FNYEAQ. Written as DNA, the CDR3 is TGTGCCAGCAGCTTAGATCCGCTGGGCGCCGGTAATTCACCCCTCCACTTT. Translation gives CASSLDPLGAGNSPLHF.

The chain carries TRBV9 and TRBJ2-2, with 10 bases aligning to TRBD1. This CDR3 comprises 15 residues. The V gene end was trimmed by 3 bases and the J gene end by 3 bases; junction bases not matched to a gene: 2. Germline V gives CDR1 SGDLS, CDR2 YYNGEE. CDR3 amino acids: CASSADRGHTGELFF. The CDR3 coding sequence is TGTGCCAGCAGCGCCGACAGGGGGCACACCGGGGAGCTGTTTTTT. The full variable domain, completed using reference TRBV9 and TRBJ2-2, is DSGVTQTPKHLITATGQRVTLRCSPRSGDLSVYWYQQSLDQGLQFLIQYYNGEERAKGNILERFSAQQFPDLHSELNLSSLELGDSALYFCASSADRGHTGELFFGEGSRLTVL.

The CDR3 sequence: CASSLVPSAYNEQFF. The CDR3, as DNA: TGTGCCAGCAGCTTAGTTCCTTCCGCCTACAATGAGCAGTTCTTC. V gene TRBV11-2 combines with J gene TRBJ2-1; D is undetermined. CDR3 length: 15 residues. Germline V CDR1 and CDR2: SGHAT, FQNNGV. V lost 1 base and J 2 bases, leaving 9 bases between the germline ends.

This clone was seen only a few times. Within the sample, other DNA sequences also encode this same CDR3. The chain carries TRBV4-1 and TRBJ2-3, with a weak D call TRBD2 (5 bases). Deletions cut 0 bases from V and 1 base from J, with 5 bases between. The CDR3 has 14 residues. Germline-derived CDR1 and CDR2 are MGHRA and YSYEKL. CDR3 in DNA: TGCGCCAGCAGCCAAGATAGCGGCACAGATACGCAGTATTTT. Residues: CASSQDSGTDTQYF.

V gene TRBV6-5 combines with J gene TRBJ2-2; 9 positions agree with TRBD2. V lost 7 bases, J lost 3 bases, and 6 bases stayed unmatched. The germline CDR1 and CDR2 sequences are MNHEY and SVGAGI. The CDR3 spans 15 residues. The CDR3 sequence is CASTQLAGDTGELFF. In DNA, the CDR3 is TGTGCCAGCACCCAATTAGCGGGGGACACCGGGGAGCTGTTTTTT.

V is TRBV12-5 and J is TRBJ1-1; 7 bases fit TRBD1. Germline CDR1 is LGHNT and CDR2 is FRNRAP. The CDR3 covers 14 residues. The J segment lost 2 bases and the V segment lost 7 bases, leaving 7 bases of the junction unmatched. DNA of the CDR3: TGTGCTAGTGCCCAGGGGGGGGGCAACACTGAAGCTTTCTTT. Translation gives CASAQGGGNTEAFF.

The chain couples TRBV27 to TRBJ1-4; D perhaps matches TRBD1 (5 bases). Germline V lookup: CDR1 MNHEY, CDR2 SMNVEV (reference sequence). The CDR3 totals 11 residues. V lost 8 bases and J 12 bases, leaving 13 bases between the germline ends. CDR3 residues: CASRSGGELFF. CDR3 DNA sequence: TGTGCCAGCCGTTCGGGGGGAGAACTGTTTTTT.

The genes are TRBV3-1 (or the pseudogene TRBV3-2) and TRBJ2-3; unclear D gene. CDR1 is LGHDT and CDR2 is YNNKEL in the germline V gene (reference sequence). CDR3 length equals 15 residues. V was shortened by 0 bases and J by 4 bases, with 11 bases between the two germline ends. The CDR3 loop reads CASSQDIQAADTQYF. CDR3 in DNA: TGTGCCAGCAGCCAAGATATCCAGGCTGCAGATACGCAGTATTTT.

CDR3 DNA sequence: TGCAGCGGTAGTACCGGGACAGTCACAGATACGCAGTATTTT. This sequence encodes CSGSTGTVTDTQYF. This chain links TRBV29-1 with TRBJ2-3; 7 bases are a match to TRBD1. The CDR3 runs 14 residues. Germline lookup yields CDR1 SQVTM and CDR2 ANQGSEA. Unmatched junction bases numbered 9, after V lost 7 bases and J lost 2 bases.

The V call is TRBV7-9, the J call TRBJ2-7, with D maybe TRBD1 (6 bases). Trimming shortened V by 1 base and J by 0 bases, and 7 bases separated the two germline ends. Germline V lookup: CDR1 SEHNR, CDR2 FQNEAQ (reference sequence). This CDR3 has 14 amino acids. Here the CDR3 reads CASSLDRDSYEQYF. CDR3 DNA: TGTGCCAGCAGCTTAGACAGGGACTCCTACGAGCAGTACTTC. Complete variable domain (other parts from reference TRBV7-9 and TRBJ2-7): DTGVSQNPRHKITKRGQNVTFRCDPISEHNRLYWYRQTLGQGPEFLTYFQNEAQLEKSRLLSDRFSAERPKGSFSTLEIQRTEQGDSAMYLCASSLDRDSYEQYFGPGTRLTVT.

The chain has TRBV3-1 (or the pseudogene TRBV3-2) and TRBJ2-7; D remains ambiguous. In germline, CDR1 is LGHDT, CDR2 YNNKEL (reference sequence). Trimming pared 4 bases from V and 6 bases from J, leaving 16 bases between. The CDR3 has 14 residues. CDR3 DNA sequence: TGTGCCAGCAGCCCCGGGTCTTACCCCTCCGAGCAGTACTTC. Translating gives CASSPGSYPSEQYF.